This is a list of T cell receptor beta chains from one sample in a study of cytomegalovirus exposure and HLA in healthy donors. Sequencing used immunoSEQ multiplex PCR; TCRdb keeps in-frame clones, though not all of them. The data hold fewer than 200,000 clones, with 75% to 85% observed a single time. The specimen was PBMCs. The receptors originated from a girl aged 2 to 9 in good health and CMV-seropositive. Both conserved end residues are part of each CDR3. Each record gives: V gene, D gene, J gene, clone size, CDR3 protein, CDR3 DNA. A D gene is named only where the DNA matches it firmly. Not every row has a clone size; where given, it reads once, few, many or a size class.

V gene: TRBV11-2
D gene: TRBD1
J gene: TRBJ1-2
clone size: -
CDR3 protein: CASSYGQGANYGYTF
CDR3 DNA: TGTGCCAGCAGCTACGGACAGGGGGCTAACTATGGCTACACCTTC

V gene: TRBV30
D gene: -
J gene: TRBJ1-1
clone size: -
CDR3 protein: CAWMAPTPREGNTEAFF
CDR3 DNA: TGTGCCTGGATGGCCCCTACACCGAGAGAGGGGAACACTGAAGCTTTCTTT

V gene: TRBV6-1
D gene: -
J gene: TRBJ2-7
clone size: -
CDR3 protein: CASSDLDRFKTYEQYF
CDR3 DNA: TGTGCCAGCAGTGACCTTGACAGGTTCAAAACCTACGAGCAGTACTTC

V gene: TRBV19
D gene: TRBD2
J gene: TRBJ2-1
clone size: -
CDR3 protein: CASSISGLAGGFSYNEQFF
CDR3 DNA: TGTGCCAGTAGTATATCGGGACTAGCGGGAGGATTCTCCTACAATGAGCAGTTCTTC

V gene: TRBV15
D gene: -
J gene: TRBJ1-3
clone size: -
CDR3 protein: CATSRDGVGENTIYF
CDR3 DNA: TGTGCCACCAGCAGAGATGGGGTCGGGGAAAATACCATATATTTT

V gene: TRBV5-6
D gene: TRBD1
J gene: TRBJ1-5
clone size: -
CDR3 protein: CASSLASQGEQPQHF
CDR3 DNA: TGTGCCAGCAGCTTGGCCAGCCAGGGGGAACAGCCCCAGCATTTT

V gene: TRBV6-4
D gene: -
J gene: TRBJ2-1
clone size: -
CDR3 protein: CASSAEFHNEQFF
CDR3 DNA: TGTGCCAGCAGTGCAGAATTTCACAATGAGCAGTTCTTC

V gene: TRBV7-9
D gene: TRBD1
J gene: TRBJ2-7
clone size: -
CDR3 protein: CASSRRDRAYEQYF
CDR3 DNA: TGTGCCAGCAGTCGCCGGGACAGGGCGTACGAGCAGTACTTC

V gene: TRBV6-5
D gene: TRBD1
J gene: TRBJ2-2
clone size: -
CDR3 protein: CASKETGAPGELFF
CDR3 DNA: TGTGCCAGCAAGGAGACAGGGGCCCCCGGGGAGCTGTTTTTT

V gene: TRBV6-5
D gene: TRBD2
J gene: TRBJ2-7
clone size: few
CDR3 protein: CASSSAGRDPYEQYF
CDR3 DNA: TGTGCCAGCAGTTCTGCGGGGAGGGATCCCTACGAGCAGTACTTC

V gene: TRBV2
D gene: -
J gene: TRBJ1-3
clone size: -
CDR3 protein: CASIYESPGVENTIYF
CDR3 DNA: TGTGCCAGCATTTACGAGTCCCCCGGGGTTGAAAACACCATATATTTT

V gene: TRBV28
D gene: TRBD1
J gene: TRBJ2-7
clone size: -
CDR3 protein: CASSFQGALGQYF
CDR3 DNA: TGTGCCAGCAGTTTCCAGGGGGCGTTGGGGCAGTACTTC

V gene: TRBV2
D gene: TRBD1
J gene: TRBJ1-6
clone size: few
CDR3 protein: CASSVQGNNSPLHF
CDR3 DNA: TGTGCCAGCAGTGTACAGGGGAATAATTCACCCCTCCACTTT

V gene: TRBV10-3
D gene: TRBD1
J gene: TRBJ1-5
clone size: -
CDR3 protein: CAISDDQGAANQPQHF
CDR3 DNA: TGTGCCATCAGTGACGATCAGGGGGCGGCAAATCAGCCCCAGCATTTT

V gene: TRBV28
D gene: -
J gene: TRBJ2-1
clone size: -
CDR3 protein: CASSFGGSSYNEQFF
CDR3 DNA: TGTGCCAGCAGTTTTGGCGGAAGCTCCTACAATGAGCAGTTCTTC

V gene: TRBV18
D gene: TRBD2
J gene: TRBJ2-2
clone size: -
CDR3 protein: CASSPPAGGITGELFF
CDR3 DNA: TGTGCCAGCTCACCACCGGCGGGAGGGATCACCGGGGAGCTGTTTTTT

V gene: TRBV2
D gene: TRBD2
J gene: TRBJ2-3
clone size: -
CDR3 protein: CASSVALAGGGDTQYF
CDR3 DNA: TGTGCCAGCAGTGTAGCTCTAGCGGGAGGCGGAGATACGCAGTATTTT

V gene: TRBV14
D gene: TRBD1
J gene: TRBJ1-4
clone size: few
CDR3 protein: CASSQEFSGQGNEKLFF
CDR3 DNA: TGTGCCAGCAGCCAAGAATTCTCGGGACAGGGGAATGAAAAACTGTTTTTT

V gene: TRBV23-1
D gene: -
J gene: TRBJ2-1
clone size: -
CDR3 protein: CASSQQRQTKSEQFF
CDR3 DNA: TGCGCCAGCAGTCAGCAGCGGCAGACTAAGAGTGAGCAGTTCTTC

V gene: TRBV6-5
D gene: TRBD1
J gene: TRBJ1-5
clone size: -
CDR3 protein: CASSPDRDEDQPQHF
CDR3 DNA: TGTGCCAGCAGCCCCGACAGGGATGAGGATCAGCCCCAGCATTTT